This T cell receptor (beta chain) was observed in a study of radiation and T cells in renal cell carcinoma. Germline V gene sequence: CDR1 SEHNR, CDR2 FQNEAQ (reference sequence). Trimming removed 5 bases at V and 11 bases at J, with 13 bases between. CDR3 size: 12 residues. Sequencing was performed with immunoSEQ multiplex PCR; in TCRdb, only in-frame clones are kept and a portion is missing. The sample lists around 170,000 clones; about 87% were seen once. Time point noted: blood 4 weeks post-SBRT, at nephrectomy. Treatment of the sample: 15 Gy SBRT to primary tumor, nephrectomy 4 weeks later. This chain links TRBV7-9 with TRBJ1-5; D ambiguous. The clonotype comes from a woman between 50 and 59 years old with renal cell carcinoma. Sequencing was performed on blood, taken from a patient whose treatment included radiotherapy and nephrectomy. The CDR3 sequence is CASSLGDMSQHF. The CDR3 region has the DNA TGTGCCAGCAGCCTTGGTGACATGTCCCAGCATTTT.